This section outlines one T cell receptor (beta chain) sequence together with its context. Assay used: immunoSEQ multiplex PCR; TCRdb lists only in-frame clones, some missing. The sample consists of some 160,000 clones, 88% of them appearing once. The sample is drawn from a study of blood T cell repertoires in COVID-19. Germline CDR1 reads KGHDR; CDR2 reads SFDVKD. The ends lost 5 bases at V and 2 bases at J; junction bases unmatched: 7. The CDR3 has 16 amino acids. Input material: PBMCs or T cells enriched from blood (not recorded which). The TCR was taken from a woman in her fifties or sixties who had recovered from COVID-19. This sequence joins TRBV24-1 and TRBJ2-1; 8 bases match TRBD1. CDR3 amino acids: CATSVVGTGPYNEQFF. Written as DNA, the CDR3 is TGTGCCACCAGTGTAGTGGGGACAGGCCCCTACAATGAGCAGTTCTTC.